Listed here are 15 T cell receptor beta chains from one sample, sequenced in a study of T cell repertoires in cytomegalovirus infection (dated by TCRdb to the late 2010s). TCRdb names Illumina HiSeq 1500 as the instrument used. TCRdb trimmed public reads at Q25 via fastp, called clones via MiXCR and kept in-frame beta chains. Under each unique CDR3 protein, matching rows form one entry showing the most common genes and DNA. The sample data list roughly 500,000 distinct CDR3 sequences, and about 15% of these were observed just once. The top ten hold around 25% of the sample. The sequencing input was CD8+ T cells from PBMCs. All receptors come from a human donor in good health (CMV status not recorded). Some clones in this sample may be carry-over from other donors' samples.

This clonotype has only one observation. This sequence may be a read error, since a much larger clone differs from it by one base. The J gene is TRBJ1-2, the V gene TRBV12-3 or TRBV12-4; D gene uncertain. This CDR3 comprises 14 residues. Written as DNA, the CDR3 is TGTGCCAACAGTTTAGGCCGCCAGCACTATGGCTACACCTTC. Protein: CANSLGRQHYGYTF.

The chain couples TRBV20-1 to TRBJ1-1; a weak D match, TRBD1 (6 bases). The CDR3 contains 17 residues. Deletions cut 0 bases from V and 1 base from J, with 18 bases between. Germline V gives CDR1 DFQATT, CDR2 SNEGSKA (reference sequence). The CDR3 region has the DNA TGCAGTGCTAGAGAAGGATCCCAGGGACATTGGAACACTGAAGCTTTCTTT. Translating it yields CSAREGSQGHWNTEAFF.

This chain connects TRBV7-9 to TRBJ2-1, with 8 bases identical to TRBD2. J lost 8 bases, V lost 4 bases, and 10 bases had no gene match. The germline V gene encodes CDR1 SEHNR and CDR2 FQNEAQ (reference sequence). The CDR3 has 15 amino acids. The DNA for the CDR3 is TGTGCCAGCAGCTCAAAGCGGGAGAGGCAACATGAGCAGTTCTTC. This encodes CASSSKRERQHEQFF.

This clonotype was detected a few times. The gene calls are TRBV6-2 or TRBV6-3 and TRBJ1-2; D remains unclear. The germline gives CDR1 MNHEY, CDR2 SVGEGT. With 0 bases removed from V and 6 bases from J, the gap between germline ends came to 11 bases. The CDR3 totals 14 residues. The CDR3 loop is CASSYSKVGNGYTF. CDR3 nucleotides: TGTGCCAGCAGTTACTCTAAGGTGGGAAATGGCTACACCTTC.

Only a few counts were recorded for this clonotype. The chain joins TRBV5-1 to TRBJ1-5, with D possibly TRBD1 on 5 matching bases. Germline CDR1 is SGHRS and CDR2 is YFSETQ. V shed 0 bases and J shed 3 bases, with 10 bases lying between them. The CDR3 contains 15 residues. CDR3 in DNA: TGCGCCAGCAGCTTGGAAGGGGCCTACAATCAGCCCCAGCATTTT. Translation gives CASSLEGAYNQPQHF.

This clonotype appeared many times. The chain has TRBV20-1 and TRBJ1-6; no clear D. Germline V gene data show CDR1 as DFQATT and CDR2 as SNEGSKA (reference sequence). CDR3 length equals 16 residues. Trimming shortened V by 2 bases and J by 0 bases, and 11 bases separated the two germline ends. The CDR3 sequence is CSARTQWSSYNSPLHF. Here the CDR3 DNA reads TGCAGTGCTAGAACCCAGTGGAGCTCCTATAATTCACCCCTCCACTTT.

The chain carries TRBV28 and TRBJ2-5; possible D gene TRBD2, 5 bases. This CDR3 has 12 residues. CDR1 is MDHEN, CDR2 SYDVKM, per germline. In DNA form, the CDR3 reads TGTGCTGTTGATCGGGGAGAGGGGACCCAGTACTTC. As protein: CAVDRGEGTQYF. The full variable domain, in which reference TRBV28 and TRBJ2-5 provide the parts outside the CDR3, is DVKVTQSSRYLVKRTGEKVFLECVQDMDHENMFWYRQDPGLGLRLIYFSYDVKMKEKGDIPEGYSVSREKKERFSLILESASTNQTSMYLCAVDRGEGTQYFGPGTRLLVL.

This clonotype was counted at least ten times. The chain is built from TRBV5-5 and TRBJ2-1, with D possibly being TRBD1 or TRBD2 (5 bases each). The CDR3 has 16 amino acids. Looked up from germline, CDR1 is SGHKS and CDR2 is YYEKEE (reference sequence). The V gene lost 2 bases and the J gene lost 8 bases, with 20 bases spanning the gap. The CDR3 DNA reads TGTGCCAGCAGCTTTCGGGACCCCCCTAAGGGCGATGAGCAGTTCTTC. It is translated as CASSFRDPPKGDEQFF.

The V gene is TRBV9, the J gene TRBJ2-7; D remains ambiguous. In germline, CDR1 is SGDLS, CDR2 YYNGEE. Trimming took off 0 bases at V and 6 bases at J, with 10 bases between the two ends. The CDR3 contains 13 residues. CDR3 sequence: CASSVGTGPEQYF. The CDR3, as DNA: TGTGCCAGCAGCGTAGGGACCGGACCCGAGCAGTACTTC.

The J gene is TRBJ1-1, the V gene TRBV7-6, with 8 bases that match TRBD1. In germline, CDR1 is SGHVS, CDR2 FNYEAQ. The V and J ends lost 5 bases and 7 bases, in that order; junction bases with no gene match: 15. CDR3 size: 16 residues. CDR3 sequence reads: CASSINSGGGRDEAFF. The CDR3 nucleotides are TGTGCCAGCAGCATTAACTCAGGGGGCGGAAGGGATGAAGCTTTCTTT.

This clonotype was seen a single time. The CDR3 region has the DNA TGTGCCAGCCGATTCGGGCAAACCACTGAAGCTTTCTTT. Its translation: CASRFGQTTEAFF. The gene calls are TRBV27 and TRBJ1-1; no clear D gene. Germline V lookup: CDR1 MNHEY, CDR2 SMNVEV (reference sequence). The CDR3 sequence is 13 residues long. V shed 8 bases and J shed 4 bases, with 14 bases lying between them.

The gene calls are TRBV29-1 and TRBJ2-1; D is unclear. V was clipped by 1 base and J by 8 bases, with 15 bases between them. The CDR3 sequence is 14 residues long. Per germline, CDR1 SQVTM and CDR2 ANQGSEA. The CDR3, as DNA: TGCAGCGTTGAAGGCAGGCTCCTTGGGGATGAGCAGTTCTTC. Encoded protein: CSVEGRLLGDEQFF.

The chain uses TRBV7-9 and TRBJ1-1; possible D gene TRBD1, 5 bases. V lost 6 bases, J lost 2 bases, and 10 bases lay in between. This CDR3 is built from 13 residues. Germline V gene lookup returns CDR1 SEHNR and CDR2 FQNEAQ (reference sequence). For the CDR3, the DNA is TGTGCCAGCAGATCAGACAGAAACACTGAAGCTTTCTTT. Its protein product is CASRSDRNTEAFF.

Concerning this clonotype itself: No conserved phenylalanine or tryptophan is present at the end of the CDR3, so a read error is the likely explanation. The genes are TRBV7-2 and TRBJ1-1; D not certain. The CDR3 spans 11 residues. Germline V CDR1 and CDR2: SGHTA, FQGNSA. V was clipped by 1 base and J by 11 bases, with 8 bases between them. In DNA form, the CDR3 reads TGTGCCAGCAGCTTAGGCCAGGAGGCTTTCTCT. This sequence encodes CASSLGQEAFS.

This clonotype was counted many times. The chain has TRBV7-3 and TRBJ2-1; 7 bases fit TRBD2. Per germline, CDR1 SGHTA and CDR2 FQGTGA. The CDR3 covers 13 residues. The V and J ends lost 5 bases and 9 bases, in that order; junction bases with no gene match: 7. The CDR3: CASSPTGEGEQFF. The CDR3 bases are TGTGCCAGCAGCCCCACGGGGGAGGGTGAGCAGTTCTTC.